Listed here are 27 T cell receptor beta chains from one sample, sequenced in a study of spatial heterogeneity in lung cancer. Points from the study as a whole: In tumors, expanded intratumoral alpha and beta TCR counts tracked mutation counts.

Their specific antigens are unknown. The sample's time point: sample taken at primary tumor resection. One entry per CDR3 protein results from TCRdb running MiXCR on the 5' RACE reads. The sample shows 9,700 or so distinct CDR3 sequences, around 6% of them seen only once. The input for sequencing was lung tumor tissue, taken at surgery. The receptors derive from a male donor with early-stage non-small cell lung cancer.

By sample share, this clonotype is medium-sized. Within a library made for alpha chains, this beta chain is off target, and its count is uninformative. The J gene is TRBJ1-5, the V gene TRBV5-1; no reliable D call. CDR1 is SGHRS, CDR2 YFSETQ, per germline. V shed 2 bases and J shed 8 bases, with 11 bases lying between them. The CDR3 totals 13 residues. CDR3 bases: TGCGCCAGCAGCTTCTCAGGTCCTGAGCCCCAGCATTTT. Residues: CASSFSGPEPQHF.

This clonotype was seen ten or more times. The library was prepared for alpha chains; this beta chain is a stray read, so its frequency means little. V is TRBV28 and J is TRBJ1-1; D remains ambiguous. Trimming took off 8 bases at V and 1 base at J, with 5 bases between the two ends. The CDR3 covers 11 residues. Looked up from germline, CDR1 is MDHEN and CDR2 is SYDVKM. CDR3: CASQRNTEAFF. The CDR3, as DNA: TGTGCCAGCCAAAGGAACACTGAAGCTTTCTTT.

This clonotype has a count of ten or more. With the library built for alpha chains, this beta chain is off target and its frequency is not meaningful. The chain has TRBV12-5 and TRBJ1-5; D remains unclear. Germline V gene lookup returns CDR1 LGHNT and CDR2 FRNRAP. CDR3 length: 15 residues. The V end lost 3 bases, the J end lost 3 bases, and 12 bases lay between the germline ends. Written as DNA, the CDR3 is TGTGCTAGTGGTTTAGGTGGAAACTACAATCAGCCCCAGCATTTT. Its translation: CASGLGGNYNQPQHF.

This clonotype has a count of ten or more. This beta chain was picked up by a library intended for alpha chains and is off target, so its count carries little meaning. The chain has TRBV7-6 and TRBJ2-5, with 9 bases matching TRBD2. V lost 4 bases to trimming and J lost 1 base; unmatched junction nucleotides: 7. Looked up from germline, CDR1 is SGHVS and CDR2 is FNYEAQ. The CDR3 loop spans 16 amino acids. The CDR3 DNA reads as TGTGCCAGCAGCTCTAGCGGGGCGGCGGCCCAAGAGACCCAGTACTTC. It codes for CASSSSGAAAQETQYF.

This clonotype was counted at least ten times. The library was built for alpha chains, so this beta chain is an off-target read and its size means little. The V gene is TRBV5-8, the J gene TRBJ2-3, with D hard to call. Germline loops: CDR1 SGHTS, CDR2 YDEGEE. The V end lost 0 bases, the J end lost 6 bases, and 5 bases lay between the germline ends. This CDR3 has 12 amino acids. The CDR3 loop reads CASSLVVDTQYF. CDR3 coding DNA: TGTGCCAGCAGCTTGGTAGTGGATACGCAGTATTTT. Combining the CDR3 with reference TRBV5-8 and TRBJ2-3 gives the whole variable domain EAGVTQSPTHLIKTRGQQATLRCSPISGHTSVYWYQQALGLGLQFLLWYDEGEERNRGNFPPRFSGRQFPNYSSELNVNALELEDSALYLCASSLVVDTQYFGPGTRLTVL.

This clonotype was detected many times. This beta chain was picked up by a library intended for alpha chains and is off target, so its count carries little meaning. J is TRBJ2-3 and V is TRBV6-2 or TRBV6-3, with 13 bases aligning to TRBD2. V was pared by 9 bases and J by 3 bases, with 9 bases of the junction left unmatched. Germline assignment: CDR1 MNHEY and CDR2 SVGEGT. The CDR3 runs 16 residues. CDR3 sequence (DNA): TGTGCCAGTCGGATTGGGGGACTAGCGGGAACAGATACGCAGTATTTT. It is translated as CASRIGGLAGTDTQYF.

This clonotype is medium-sized by share. As an off-target read in a library built for alpha chains, this beta chain has a frequency of little significance. The chain is built from TRBV11-2 and TRBJ2-6, with no clear D. V was cut by 1 base and J by 0 bases, with 4 bases left in between. Germline values: CDR1 SGHAT, CDR2 FQNNGV. CDR3 size: 15 residues. CDR3 sequence (DNA): TGTGCCAGCAGCTTAGTCATCTCTGGGGCCAACGTCCTGACTTTC. Protein: CASSLVISGANVLTF.

Regarding this clonotype: This beta chain is off target for a library built for alpha chains, so its abundance means little. The chain employs TRBV9 and TRBJ2-1; no firm D call. Germline CDR1 reads SGDLS; CDR2 reads YYNGEE. V lost 4 bases and J lost 8, with 10 bases in between. This CDR3 has 12 amino acids. The CDR3, as DNA: TGTGCCAGCAGCATAGGGTCATATGAGCAGTTCTTC. Protein sequence: CASSIGSYEQFF.

The table lists this clonotype with many counts. This beta chain appears as a stray read in a library generated for alpha chains; its size is not informative. The J gene is TRBJ2-5, the V gene TRBV15; TRBD2 agrees at 13 bases. The germline V gene has CDR1 LNHNV and CDR2 YYDKDF (reference sequence). Trimming at V came to 2 bases and at J to 6 bases, leaving 9 bases not matched to a gene. The CDR3 has 17 residues. The CDR3, as DNA: TGTGCCACCAGCAGACTACCCGGGACTAGCGGGGCAAAGACCCAGTACTTC. Translated, it gives CATSRLPGTSGAKTQYF.

This clonotype was seen at least ten times. A library made for alpha chains picked up this beta chain off target, so its size means little. The CDR3 here is CSAWAGQGIQYF. CDR3 in DNA: TGCAGTGCATGGGCGGGCCAGGGCATTCAGTACTTC. The chain joins TRBV20-1 to TRBJ2-4; D may correspond to TRBD1 or TRBD2 (5 bases each). From germline, CDR1 is DFQATT and CDR2 SNEGSKA (reference sequence). Trimming stripped 6 bases from V and 9 bases from J, with 15 bases between. This CDR3 has 12 residues.

This clonotype came up many times. Since it is a stray read in a library aimed at alpha chains, this beta chain has a size that is not meaningful. The J gene is TRBJ2-1, the V gene TRBV5-1; D might be TRBD1 (6 bases). The CDR3 sequence is 19 residues long. V shed 3 bases and J shed 3 bases, with 25 bases lying between them. Germline V gene data show CDR1 as SGHRS and CDR2 as YFSETQ. The DNA of the CDR3 is TGCGCCAGCAGCTCCCATCGGGACAAACCGTCCTTACTCTACAATGAGCAGTTCTTC. Protein sequence: CASSSHRDKPSLLYNEQFF.

This clonotype was found many times. This beta chain slipped into a library made for alpha chains as a stray read, so its size is not meaningful. This rearrangement joins TRBV24-1 to TRBJ1-5; D ambiguous. The CDR3 loop spans 14 amino acids. Trimming removed 4 bases from V and 0 bases from J, with 6 bases in between. The germline gives CDR1 KGHDR, CDR2 SFDVKD. CDR3 bases: TGTGCCACCAGTGAAGGATCTAGCAATCAGCCCCAGCATTTT. Translating gives CATSEGSSNQPQHF.

This clonotype turned up a few times. This beta chain lies outside the target of a library built for alpha chains; its clone size means little. V usage is TRBV20-1 and J usage is TRBJ2-1; D gene uncertain. The CDR3 is 15 residues long. V lost 0 bases and J lost 4, with 13 bases in between. Germline V gives CDR1 DFQATT, CDR2 SNEGSKA (reference sequence). The chain's CDR3 is CSARDPGGFYNEQFF. CDR3 nucleotides: TGCAGTGCTAGAGATCCTGGCGGCTTTTACAATGAGCAGTTCTTC.

This clonotype was found many times. This beta chain was picked up by a library intended for alpha chains and is off target, so its count carries little meaning. This chain uses TRBV5-1 with TRBJ2-1; TRBD2 might be the D (5 bases). Germline CDR1 is SGHRS and CDR2 is YFSETQ. Between the trimmed V and J ends, which lost 0 bases and 2 bases, there was a span of 9 bases. The CDR3 sequence is 15 residues long. Here the CDR3 reads CASSLVTGTYNEQFF. In DNA form, the CDR3 reads TGCGCCAGCAGCTTGGTGACGGGAACCTACAATGAGCAGTTCTTC.

This clonotype is termed medium-sized. This beta chain is a stray sequence in a library constructed for alpha chains; its clone size is not meaningful. V usage is TRBV20-1 and J usage is TRBJ2-1; maybe TRBD1 (5 bases). Trimming pared 5 bases from V and 5 bases from J, leaving 16 bases between. Germline values: CDR1 DFQATT, CDR2 SNEGSKA (reference sequence). CDR3 length: 14 residues. CDR3 bases: TGCAGTGCTTTTGGACACTCTCGCCACAATGAGCAGTTCTTC. Its protein is CSAFGHSRHNEQFF.

This clonotype appeared many times. Because this beta chain is a stray read in a library intended to capture alpha chains, its abundance should not be given much weight. The J gene is TRBJ2-3, the V gene TRBV20-1; 9 positions agree with TRBD2. CDR1 DFQATT and CDR2 SNEGSKA come from the germline V gene (reference sequence). This CDR3 is 16 amino acids long. J gave up 6 bases and V 6 bases, and 16 bases lay outside the gene matches. The CDR3 coding sequence is TGCAGTGCGGAGGGATGGGTTAGCGGGAGCCGCGATACGCAGTATTTT. Amino acids: CSAEGWVSGSRDTQYF.

Comments on this clonotype: This beta chain is a stray sequence in a library constructed for alpha chains; its clone size is not meaningful. The rearrangement joins TRBV7-9 to TRBJ1-6, with D possibly being TRBD1 (6 bases). The germline V gene has CDR1 SEHNR and CDR2 FQNEAQ (reference sequence). V was trimmed by 5 bases and J by 5 bases, leaving 13 bases between them. The CDR3 length is 15 residues. The CDR3 region has the DNA TGTGCCAGCAGCGAGTTGGACAGCAATAATTCACCCCTCCACTTT. It encodes CASSELDSNNSPLHF.

This clonotype was seen ten or more times. As an off-target read in a library built for alpha chains, this beta chain has a frequency of little significance. The chain uses TRBV2 and TRBJ2-5; D could derive from TRBD1 or TRBD2 (5 bases each). The length of the CDR3 is 13 residues. The germline CDR1 and CDR2 sequences are SNHLY and FYNNEI. Trimming left V 7 bases short and J 3 bases short, with 12 bases between. The CDR3 sequence is CASIRDQEETQYF. The DNA for the CDR3 is TGTGCCAGCATCCGGGACCAGGAAGAGACCCAGTACTTC.

This clonotype was counted ten times or more. Within a library made for alpha chains, this beta chain is off target, and its count is uninformative. The rearrangement links TRBV7-2 to TRBJ2-7, with 9 bases aligning to TRBD2. This CDR3 region has 14 residues. Germline CDR1 SGHTA, CDR2 FQGNSA. After removal of 1 base from V and 6 bases from J, the junction contained 4 bases not matched to a gene. The CDR3 coding sequence is TGTGCCAGCAGCTTAGTGGGCGGGAGGGCCGAGCAGTACTTC. Its translation: CASSLVGGRAEQYF. Based on the CDR3 plus reference TRBV7-2 and TRBJ2-7, the full variable domain is GAGVSQSPSNKVTEKGKDVELRCDPISGHTALYWYRQSLGQGLEFLIYFQGNSAPDKSGLPSDRFSAERTGGSVSTLTIQRTQQEDSAVYLCASSLVGGRAEQYFGPGTRLTVT.

This clonotype was seen repeatedly, ten times or more. A library made for alpha chains picked up this beta chain off target, so its size means little. The chain couples TRBV29-1 to TRBJ2-5; possibly TRBD1 or TRBD2 for D (5 bases each). This CDR3 comprises 14 residues. The germline V gene encodes CDR1 SQVTM and CDR2 ANQGSEA. Trimming took 4 bases from V and 2 from J, leaving 14 bases between them. CDR3 coding DNA: TGCAGCGTTGGAGACGGGACGCCACAAGAGACCCAGTACTTC. This sequence encodes CSVGDGTPQETQYF.

This clonotype was seen ten or more times. Found in a library prepared for alpha chains, this beta chain is an off-target read, and its abundance has little meaning. The chain is built from TRBV7-9 and TRBJ1-1; D not certain. The germline CDR1 and CDR2 sequences are SEHNR and FQNEAQ (reference sequence). CDR3 length equals 12 residues. Trimming stripped 5 bases from V and 7 bases from J, with 11 bases between. CDR3 coding DNA: TGTGCCAGCAGCATCGGGCCGGTTGAAGCTTTCTTT. It translates to CASSIGPVEAFF. The full variable domain, rest sourced from reference TRBV7-9 and TRBJ1-1, is DTGVSQNPRHKITKRGQNVTFRCDPISEHNRLYWYRQTLGQGPEFLTYFQNEAQLEKSRLLSDRFSAERPKGSFSTLEIQRTEQGDSAMYLCASSIGPVEAFFGQGTRLTVV.

This clonotype was seen at least ten times. Because this beta chain is a stray read in a library intended to capture alpha chains, its abundance should not be given much weight. V usage is TRBV28 and J usage is TRBJ2-1; D unclear. This CDR3 has 13 residues. V lost 6 bases to trimming and J lost 6 bases, with 12 bases between them. Germline values: CDR1 MDHEN, CDR2 SYDVKM. CDR3 in amino acids: CASSSTPFNEQFF. CDR3 nucleotide sequence: TGTGCCAGCAGCTCCACCCCATTCAATGAGCAGTTCTTC.

As regards this clonotype: Within a library made for alpha chains, this beta chain is off target, and its count is uninformative. The chain couples TRBV6-6 to TRBJ2-6, with a weak D call TRBD1 (5 bases). With 4 bases removed from V and 0 bases from J, the gap between germline ends came to 10 bases. The CDR3 runs to 16 residues. In germline, CDR1 is MNHNY, CDR2 SVGAGI (reference sequence). The CDR3 reads CASSLFRGSGANVLTF. The DNA for the CDR3 is TGTGCCAGCAGTTTATTTAGGGGCTCTGGGGCCAACGTCCTGACTTTC.

Comments on this clonotype: This beta chain appears as a stray read in a library generated for alpha chains; its size is not informative. The J gene is TRBJ2-7, the V gene TRBV15; the match to TRBD2 covers 8 bases. The CDR3 has 21 amino acids. The V and J ends lost 0 bases and 2 bases, in that order; junction bases with no gene match: 21. The germline CDR1 and CDR2 sequences are LNHNV and YYDKDF (reference sequence). The CDR3 protein is CATSRDPAGVDAGGPPYEQYV. The CDR3 DNA is TGTGCCACCAGCAGAGATCCGGCAGGTGTCGATGCGGGGGGACCTCCCTACGAGCAGTACGTC.

This clonotype was seen ten or more times. Within a library made for alpha chains, this beta chain is off target, and its count is uninformative. Here the CDR3 DNA reads TGCGCCAGCAGCTGGCTGACAGGGGGAGAAGGATACAATGAGCAGTTCTTC. Residues: CASSWLTGGEGYNEQFF. The chain joins TRBV5-1 to TRBJ2-1; 9 bases are shared with TRBD1. The V and J ends lost 3 bases and 4 bases, in that order; junction bases with no gene match: 11. The CDR3 sequence is 17 residues long. Per the germline V gene, CDR1 is SGHRS and CDR2 is YFSETQ.

Remarks on this clonotype: A library made for alpha chains picked up this beta chain off target, so its size means little. This chain uses TRBV10-2 with TRBJ2-4; D unclear. The CDR3 runs to 16 residues. V was shortened by 3 bases and J by 1 base, with 13 bases between the two germline ends. Looked up from germline, CDR1 is WSHSY and CDR2 is SAAADI. The CDR3 nucleotides read TGCGCCAGCAGTGAAGGTGGGAAGAATGCCAAAAACATTCAGTACTTC. It specifies CASSEGGKNAKNIQYF.

This clonotype was seen at least ten times. Because the library targeted alpha chains, this beta chain is an off-target read whose size means little. The chain is built from TRBV12-5 and TRBJ2-1; TRBD1 agrees at 7 bases. V was pared by 0 bases and J by 4 bases, with 6 bases of the junction left unmatched. Germline V lookup: CDR1 LGHNT, CDR2 FRNRAP. CDR3 size: 16 residues. CDR3 amino acids: CASGLVQGLGYNEQFF. DNA for the CDR3: TGTGCTAGTGGTTTGGTACAGGGGCTAGGGTACAATGAGCAGTTCTTC. The whole variable domain, remainder taken from reference TRBV12-5 and TRBJ2-1, is DARVTQTPRHKVTEMGQEVTMRCQPILGHNTVFWYRQTMMQGLELLAYFRNRAPLDDSGMPKDRFSAEMPDATLATLKIQPSEPRDSAVYFCASGLVQGLGYNEQFFGPGTRLTVL.